This T cell receptor (beta chain) was captured in a study of CD8 T cells in Susac syndrome. The RNA, about 0.45 to 1 ug, was put through reverse transcription using random hexamers. TCRdb itself ran the immunoSEQ multiplex PCR reads through MiXCR, one entry per CDR3 protein. The sample contains 150,000 to 200,000 distinct CDR3 sequences, just under 95% of which appear only once. Germline trimming cut 5 bases from V and 7 bases from J; bases unmatched to any gene: 12. The CDR3 totals 15 residues. Germline-derived CDR1 and CDR2 are MGHDK and SYGVNS. Healthy donors served as the controls. They were matched for age and sex.

The receptor was derived from a human donor in good health. This sequence joins TRBV25-1 and TRBJ2-7; 9 positions match TRBD1. What was sequenced was CD4+ T cells from PBMCs. CDR3 region: CASSFLDRGLVEQYF. CDR3 sequence (DNA): TGTGCCAGCAGTTTTTTGGACAGGGGCCTTGTTGAGCAGTACTTC.